Below, one T cell receptor beta chain is given with its context. Its antigen is as yet unknown. Assay used: immunoSEQ multiplex PCR; TCRdb lists only in-frame clones, some missing. The sample records 70,000 to 95,000 clones, 94% being singletons. This sample is drawn from a study of OX40 agonist ivuxolimab in advanced cancers. Across the whole study: Every patient in dose escalation had hepatocellular carcinoma, melanoma, renal cell or head and neck cancer. People who had prior anti-PD-1, anti-PD-L1 or anti-CTLA-4 therapy could take part, and 40% had some.

The J segment lost 3 bases and the V segment lost 0 bases, leaving 16 bases of the junction unmatched. CDR3 length equals 19 residues. Germline CDR1 SGHRS, CDR2 YFSETQ. Systemic immunosuppression or autoimmune disease history was grounds to exclude patients. The study, taken as a whole, reports: CD8+ T cells were the subset that, on average, had more expanded clones than CD4+.

The sequence was collected from an adult with an advanced solid tumor such as melanoma, head and neck, liver or kidney cancer. The sample was CD4+ or CD8+ T cells sorted from blood, taken in a trial of the OX40 agonist ivuxolimab. The V call is TRBV5-1, the J call TRBJ2-7, with 9 bases identical to TRBD1. CDR3 nucleotide sequence: TGCGCCAGCAGCTTGGTTATTCGCGTTGCCGGACAGGGGATCTACGAGCAGTACTTC. It translates to CASSLVIRVAGQGIYEQYF.